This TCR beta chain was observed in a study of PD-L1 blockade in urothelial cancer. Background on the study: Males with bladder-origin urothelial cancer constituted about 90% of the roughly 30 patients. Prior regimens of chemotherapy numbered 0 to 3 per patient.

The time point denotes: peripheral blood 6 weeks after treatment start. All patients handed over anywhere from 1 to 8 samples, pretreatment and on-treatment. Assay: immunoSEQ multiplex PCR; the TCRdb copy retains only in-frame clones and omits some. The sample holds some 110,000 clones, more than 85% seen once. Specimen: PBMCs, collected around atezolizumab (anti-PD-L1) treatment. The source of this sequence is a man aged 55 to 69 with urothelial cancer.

This chain's CDR3 is CASIMNRGSEGYTF. The CDR3 DNA is TGTGCCAGCATCATGAATAGGGGTTCTGAGGGCTACACCTTC. The J gene is TRBJ1-2, the V gene TRBV2, with D maybe TRBD1 (5 bases). This CDR3 region has 14 residues. CDR1 is SNHLY and CDR2 is FYNNEI in the germline V gene. V lost 7 bases and J lost 8, with 20 bases in between.